Listed below are T cell receptor beta chains from one sample, sequenced in a study of graft-versus-host responses after intestinal transplantation. Their antigens are not known. TCRdb's table, derived via immunoSEQ multiplex PCR, lists solely in-frame clones and lacks some. The sample lists about 81,000 clones, approximately 90% seen once, with approximately 0.32% in the top ten. This specimen was unstimulated CD4+ T cells sorted from spleen or lymph node cells, taken before transplant. The receptors come from a human donor who was the organ donor for an intestinal transplant. CDR3s include the opening cysteine and the closing phenylalanine or tryptophan. Fields, in order: clone size, V gene, CDR3 length, J gene, D gene, CDR3 DNA, CDR3 protein. The D gene is left open where the match is weak. Rows give clone size only sometimes, using once, few, many, or a class for an expanded clone.

clone_size: .; v_call: TRBV7-6; cdr3_length: 15; j_call: TRBJ1-6; d_call: TRBD1; cdr3_nt: TGTGCCAGCAGCCCAGGGACAGGAGGAAATTCACCCCTCCACTTT; cdr3_aa: CASSPGTGGNSPLHF
clone_size: .; v_call: TRBV6-6; cdr3_length: 13; j_call: TRBJ2-3; d_call: .; cdr3_nt: TGTGCCAGCAGTTCGACTAGGACAGATACGCAGTATTTT; cdr3_aa: CASSSTRTDTQYF
clone_size: .; v_call: TRBV5-1; cdr3_length: 11; j_call: TRBJ1-1; d_call: .; cdr3_nt: TGCGCCAGCAGCAGCGGGTCTGAAGCTTTCTTT; cdr3_aa: CASSSGSEAFF
clone_size: few; v_call: TRBV25-1; cdr3_length: 13; j_call: TRBJ1-4; d_call: .; cdr3_nt: TGTGCCAGCAGTGTGGGACACAATGAAAAACTGTTTTTT; cdr3_aa: CASSVGHNEKLFF
clone_size: few; v_call: TRBV6-6; cdr3_length: 13; j_call: TRBJ2-7; d_call: .; cdr3_nt: TGTGCCAGCAGTTACATTCAGGGTTCCGAGCAGTACTTC; cdr3_aa: CASSYIQGSEQYF
clone_size: .; v_call: TRBV21-1; cdr3_length: 18; j_call: TRBJ2-7; d_call: .; cdr3_nt: TGTGCCAGCAGCAAGTACGGCGGTGTGCGGGAGGGCCGTGGCGAGCAGTACTTC; cdr3_aa: CASSKYGGVREGRGEQYF
clone_size: .; v_call: TRBV4-1; cdr3_length: 15; j_call: TRBJ2-7; d_call: .; cdr3_nt: TGCGCCAGCAGCCAAGATAGTCCCGGGATTTACGAGCAGTACTTC; cdr3_aa: CASSQDSPGIYEQYF
clone_size: .; v_call: TRBV25-1; cdr3_length: 15; j_call: TRBJ1-1; d_call: .; cdr3_nt: TGTGCCAGCAGTGAACTGGGCAGCCCGAGCACTGAAGCTTTCTTT; cdr3_aa: CASSELGSPSTEAFF
clone_size: .; v_call: TRBV9; cdr3_length: 10; j_call: TRBJ2-7; d_call: .; cdr3_nt: TGTGCCCCGGGGGAGGACGAGCAGTACTTC; cdr3_aa: CAPGEDEQYF
clone_size: .; v_call: TRBV7-3; cdr3_length: 16; j_call: TRBJ2-3; d_call: TRBD2; cdr3_nt: TGTGCCAGCAGCTCACAAGCGGGAGGGCCCCCAGATACGCAGTATTTT; cdr3_aa: CASSSQAGGPPDTQYF
clone_size: few; v_call: TRBV2; cdr3_length: 14; j_call: TRBJ2-3; d_call: .; cdr3_nt: TGTGCCAGCGCCCCGGAGTCCTACACAGATACGCAGTATTTT; cdr3_aa: CASAPESYTDTQYF
clone_size: .; v_call: TRBV18; cdr3_length: 16; j_call: TRBJ2-5; d_call: TRBD2; cdr3_nt: TGTGCCAGCTCAAAGACTAGCGGGGGGCCCCCAGAGACCCAGTACTTC; cdr3_aa: CASSKTSGGPPETQYF
clone_size: once; v_call: TRBV11-3; cdr3_length: 15; j_call: TRBJ2-7; d_call: TRBD2; cdr3_nt: TGTGCCAGCAGCTTTGGACTAGCGGGAGTCTCCGAGCAGTACTTC; cdr3_aa: CASSFGLAGVSEQYF
clone_size: .; v_call: TRBV2; cdr3_length: 14; j_call: TRBJ1-6; d_call: .; cdr3_nt: TGTGCCAGTCATCCGGACAGACTTAATTCACCCCTCCACTTT; cdr3_aa: CASHPDRLNSPLHF
clone_size: .; v_call: TRBV28; cdr3_length: 14; j_call: TRBJ1-6; d_call: .; cdr3_nt: TGTGCCAGCAGCGAATCGGGTTGGGATTCACCCCTCCACTTT; cdr3_aa: CASSESGWDSPLHF
clone_size: .; v_call: TRBV30; cdr3_length: 14; j_call: TRBJ2-5; d_call: TRBD2; cdr3_nt: TGTGCCTGGAGTGCACTAGGGACTAGGGAGACCCAGTACTTC; cdr3_aa: CAWSALGTRETQYF
clone_size: .; v_call: TRBV6-1; cdr3_length: 16; j_call: TRBJ1-5; d_call: TRBD1; cdr3_nt: TGTGCCAGCAGTGAAGCTGGGACAGGGGTTAATCAGCCCCAGCATTTT; cdr3_aa: CASSEAGTGVNQPQHF
clone_size: .; v_call: TRBV11-3; cdr3_length: 16; j_call: TRBJ1-1; d_call: .; cdr3_nt: TGTGCCAGCAGCTACGGACAGTTACACATGAACACTGAAGCTTTCTTT; cdr3_aa: CASSYGQLHMNTEAFF
clone_size: .; v_call: TRBV27; cdr3_length: 13; j_call: TRBJ2-1; d_call: .; cdr3_nt: TGTGCCAGCACGTCCAGGACAGCCAATGAGCAGTTCTTC; cdr3_aa: CASTSRTANEQFF
clone_size: .; v_call: TRBV9; cdr3_length: 15; j_call: TRBJ2-1; d_call: TRBD2; cdr3_nt: TGTGCCAGCAGCGTCGGGACTAGCTCCTACAATGAGCAGTTCTTC; cdr3_aa: CASSVGTSSYNEQFF
clone_size: .; v_call: TRBV7-3; cdr3_length: 15; j_call: TRBJ2-7; d_call: TRBD1; cdr3_nt: TGTGCCAGCAGCTTAGACACCGGGACAGGTCGCGAGCAGTACTTC; cdr3_aa: CASSLDTGTGREQYF
clone_size: .; v_call: TRBV6-1; cdr3_length: 14; j_call: TRBJ2-1; d_call: TRBD1; cdr3_nt: TGTGCCAGCAGACTGACAGGGCTAGGGAATGAGCAGTTCTTC; cdr3_aa: CASRLTGLGNEQFF
clone_size: .; v_call: TRBV5-1; cdr3_length: 15; j_call: TRBJ1-2; d_call: TRBD1; cdr3_nt: TGCGCCAGCAGCTTGGAATACAGGGGGCAGGGTGGCTACACCTTC; cdr3_aa: CASSLEYRGQGGYTF
clone_size: few; v_call: TRBV30; cdr3_length: 11; j_call: TRBJ1-1; d_call: .; cdr3_nt: TGTGCCTGGAGTGCCCTCGGTGAAGCTTTCTTT; cdr3_aa: CAWSALGEAFF
clone_size: few; v_call: TRBV28; cdr3_length: 14; j_call: TRBJ2-7; d_call: TRBD1; cdr3_nt: TGTGCCAGCAGTTGGGACAGGGGGCTTTACGAGCAGTACTTC; cdr3_aa: CASSWDRGLYEQYF
clone_size: once; v_call: TRBV15; cdr3_length: 18; j_call: TRBJ2-7; d_call: .; cdr3_nt: TGTGCCACCAGCACAAATATCCCCGGGACACGATCCCCCTACGAGCAGTACTTC; cdr3_aa: CATSTNIPGTRSPYEQYF
clone_size: .; v_call: TRBV4-2; cdr3_length: 17; j_call: TRBJ2-3; d_call: TRBD2; cdr3_nt: TGTGCCAGCAGCCCCATGGTAAAGCGGGGGAACACAGATACGCAGTATTTT; cdr3_aa: CASSPMVKRGNTDTQYF
clone_size: .; v_call: TRBV9; cdr3_length: 15; j_call: TRBJ2-3; d_call: .; cdr3_nt: TGTGCCAGCAGCGTCGGACTGACTAGCACAGATACGCAGTATTTT; cdr3_aa: CASSVGLTSTDTQYF
clone_size: .; v_call: TRBV7-9; cdr3_length: 17; j_call: TRBJ2-1; d_call: TRBD2; cdr3_nt: TGTGCCAGCAGCTTAATGGGGACTAGCTACCTACCCAATGAGCAGTTCTTC; cdr3_aa: CASSLMGTSYLPNEQFF
clone_size: .; v_call: TRBV12-5; cdr3_length: 17; j_call: TRBJ1-6; d_call: TRBD1; cdr3_nt: TGTGCTAGTGGCCGGACGGGACAGCGGGTTTATAATTCACCCCTCCACTTT; cdr3_aa: CASGRTGQRVYNSPLHF
clone_size: .; v_call: TRBV13; cdr3_length: 15; j_call: TRBJ2-7; d_call: TRBD2; cdr3_nt: TGTGCCAGCAGTCGCAGCGGGACTCCATCCCACGAGCAGTACTTC; cdr3_aa: CASSRSGTPSHEQYF